This T cell receptor (beta chain) was found in a study of cytomegalovirus exposure and HLA in healthy donors. Study in general: Unique TCR beta sequences numbering about 100 million came from 150 million to 200 million T cells in an earlier analysis.

A few counts support this clone. PCR primers comprised 60 Vbeta and 13 Jbeta primers. The assay was immunoSEQ multiplex PCR, and TCRdb's table has in-frame clones only and misses some. Of about 140,000 clones detected, around three quarters appear once; the ten largest clones hold approximately 2.3%. The sequenced sample was PBMCs. The TCR comes from a young man in good health and CMV-seronegative.

As DNA, the CDR3 is TGTGCCAGCAGCGTAGGGCGGGGGGGCGAGACTGAAGCTTTCTTT. Translation gives CASSVGRGGETEAFF. The rearrangement links TRBV9 to TRBJ1-1, with D perhaps matching TRBD1 (6 bases). Germline V gene sequence: CDR1 SGDLS, CDR2 YYNGEE. This CDR3 region has 15 residues. V lost 0 bases, J lost 5 bases, and 14 bases lay in between.